Sequencing of this T cell receptor beta chain was carried out in a study of blood T cell repertoires in COVID-19. Study-level information: Material from acute and convalescent COVID-19 was sourced from the United States, Italy and Spain.

Trimming left V 5 bases short and J 0 bases short, with 8 bases between. This CDR3 is 13 amino acids long. Germline-derived CDR1 and CDR2 are GTSNPN and SVGIG (reference sequence). Assay used: immunoSEQ multiplex PCR; TCRdb lists only in-frame clones, some missing. The table lists about 98,000 clones, around 80% of them singletons. The material sequenced was peripheral blood. This TCR came from a man in his sixties with acute or convalescent COVID-19. The chain links TRBV30 to TRBJ1-3; D is unresolved. CDR3 coding DNA: TGTGCCTGGGACGCGGACTCTGGAAACACCATATATTTT. As protein: CAWDADSGNTIYF. The full variable domain, its missing parts supplied by reference TRBV30 and TRBJ1-3, is SQTIHQWPATLVQPVGSPLSLECTVEGTSNPNLYWYRQAAGRGLQLLFYSVGIGQISSEVPQNLSASRPQDRQFILSSKKLLLSDSGFYLCAWDADSGNTIYFGEGSWLTVV.